This TCR beta chain was sequenced in a study of blood T cell repertoires in COVID-19. Trimming stripped 3 bases from V and 4 bases from J, with 7 bases between. The CDR3 consists of 14 residues. Looked up from germline, CDR1 is MNHEY and CDR2 is SMNVEV (reference sequence). Sequencing was performed with immunoSEQ multiplex PCR; in TCRdb, only in-frame clones are kept and a portion is missing. The sample carries approximately 150,000 clones, approximately 84% recorded once. This TCR derives from a human donor with acute or convalescent COVID-19. The donor label of this sample is uncertain. The rearrangement joins TRBV27 to TRBJ1-6, with D hard to call. The sequenced sample was peripheral blood. CDR3 sequence (DNA): TGTGCCAGCAGTTTGTTACTTTATAATTCACCCCTCCACTTT. It yields the protein CASSLLLYNSPLHF.